This paragraph reports one T cell receptor beta chain. Its antigen is not known. This sample is part of a study of T cells expressing NK-cell markers. TCRdb reprocessed the 5' RACE reads, with one entry per CDR3 protein and no DNA. The sample data list about 300,000 distinct CDR3 sequences. Findings and limits, study-wide: Leadership of the CD3+CD56-NKG2C+ fraction also belonged to these clonotypes in several donors.

Germline CDR1 and CDR2: MGHDK and SYGVNS. The CDR3 has 15 residues. This receptor was obtained from a woman aged 18 to 69 in good health. The sample comprised blood T cells: a sorted CD56 or NKG2C T cell subset, CD4+ or CD8+ T cells, or bulk PBMC T cells (not recorded which). The chain links TRBV25-1 to TRBJ1-6. The CDR3 sequence: CASSESGTLDSPLHF.